The sequence of this TCR beta chain was determined in a study of blood T cell repertoires in COVID-19. V shed 6 bases, J shed 10 bases, and the junction held 5 bases outside the gene matches. This CDR3 comprises 12 residues. Germline V gene data show CDR1 as MDHEN and CDR2 as SYDVKM. Produced via immunoSEQ multiplex PCR; TCRdb's table is partial and in-frame only. The sample includes about 100,000 clones, 88% of them seen just once. This chain uses TRBV28 with TRBJ2-1; 8 nucleotides agree with TRBD2. The sequenced material came from peripheral blood. This receptor was identified in a human donor in a cohort sampled during active COVID-19. The CDR3 sequence is CASRVVAGEQFF. In DNA, the CDR3 is TGTGCCAGCAGGGTCGTAGCGGGGGAGCAGTTCTTC.